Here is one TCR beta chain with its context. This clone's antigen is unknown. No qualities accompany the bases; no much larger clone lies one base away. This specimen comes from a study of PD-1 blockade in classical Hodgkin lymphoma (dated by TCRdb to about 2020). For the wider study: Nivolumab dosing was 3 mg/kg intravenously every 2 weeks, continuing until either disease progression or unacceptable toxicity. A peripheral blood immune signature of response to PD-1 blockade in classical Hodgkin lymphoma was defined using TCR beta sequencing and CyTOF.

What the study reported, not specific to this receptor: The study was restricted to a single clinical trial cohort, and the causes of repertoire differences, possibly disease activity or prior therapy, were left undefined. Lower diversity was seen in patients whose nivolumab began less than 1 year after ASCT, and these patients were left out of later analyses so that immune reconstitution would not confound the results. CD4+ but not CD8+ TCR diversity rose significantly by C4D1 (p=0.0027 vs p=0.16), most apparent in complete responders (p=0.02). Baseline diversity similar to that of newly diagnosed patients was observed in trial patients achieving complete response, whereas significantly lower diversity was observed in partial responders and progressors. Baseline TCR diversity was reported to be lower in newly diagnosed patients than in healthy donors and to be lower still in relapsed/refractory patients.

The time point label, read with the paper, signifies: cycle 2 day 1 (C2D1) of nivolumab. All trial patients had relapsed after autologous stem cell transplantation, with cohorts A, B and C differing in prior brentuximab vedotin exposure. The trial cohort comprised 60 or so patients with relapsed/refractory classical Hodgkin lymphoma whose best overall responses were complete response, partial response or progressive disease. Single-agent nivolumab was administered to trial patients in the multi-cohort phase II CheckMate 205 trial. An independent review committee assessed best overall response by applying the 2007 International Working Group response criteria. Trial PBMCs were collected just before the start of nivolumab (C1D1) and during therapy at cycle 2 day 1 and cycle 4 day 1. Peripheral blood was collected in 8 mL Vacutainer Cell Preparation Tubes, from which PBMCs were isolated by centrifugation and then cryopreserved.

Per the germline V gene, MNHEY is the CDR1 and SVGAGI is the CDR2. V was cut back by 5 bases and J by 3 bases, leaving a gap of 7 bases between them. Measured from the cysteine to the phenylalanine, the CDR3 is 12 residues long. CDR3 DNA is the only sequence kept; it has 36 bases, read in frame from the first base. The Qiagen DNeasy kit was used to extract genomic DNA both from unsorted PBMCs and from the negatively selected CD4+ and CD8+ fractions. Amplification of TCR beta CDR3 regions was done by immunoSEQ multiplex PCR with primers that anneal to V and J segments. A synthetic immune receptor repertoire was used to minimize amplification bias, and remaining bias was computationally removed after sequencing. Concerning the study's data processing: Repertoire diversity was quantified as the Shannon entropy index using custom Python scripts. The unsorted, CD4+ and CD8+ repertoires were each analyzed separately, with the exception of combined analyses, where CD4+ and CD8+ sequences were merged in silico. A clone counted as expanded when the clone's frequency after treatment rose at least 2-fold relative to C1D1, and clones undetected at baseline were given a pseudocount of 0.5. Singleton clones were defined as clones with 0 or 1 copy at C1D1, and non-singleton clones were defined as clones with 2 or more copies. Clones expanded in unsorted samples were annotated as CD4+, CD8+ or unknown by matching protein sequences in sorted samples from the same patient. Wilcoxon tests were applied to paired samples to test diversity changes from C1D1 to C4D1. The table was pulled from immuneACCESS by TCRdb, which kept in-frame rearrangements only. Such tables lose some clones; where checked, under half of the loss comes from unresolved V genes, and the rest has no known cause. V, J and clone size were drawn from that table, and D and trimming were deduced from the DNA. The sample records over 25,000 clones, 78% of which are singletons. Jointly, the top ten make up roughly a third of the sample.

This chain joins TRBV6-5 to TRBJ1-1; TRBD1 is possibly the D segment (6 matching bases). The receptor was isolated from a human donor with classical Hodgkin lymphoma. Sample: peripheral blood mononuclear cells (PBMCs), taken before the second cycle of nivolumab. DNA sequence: TGTGCCAGCAGTAGACAGGACACTGAAGCTTTCTTT. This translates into CASSRQDTEAFF.